This T cell receptor beta chain is from a study of T cells in Graves' hyperthyroidism and ophthalmopathy. This clonotype was observed at least ten times. As yet, its antigen is unknown. V lost 2 bases to trimming and J lost 4 bases, with 16 bases between them. This CDR3 is built from 16 residues. The germline gives CDR1 SEHNR, CDR2 FQNEAQ (reference sequence). The TCR beta CDR3 regions underwent amplification using RNA transcripts as the source. A set of HTBI primers served as the primers for a first-round RT-PCR of the TCR CDR3. TCRdb re-derived calls from the multiplex PCR reads in MiXCR, one entry per CDR3 protein. The data hold under 450,000 distinct CDR3 sequences, with 15% to 19% observed a single time. A lack of ophthalmopathy progression within 18 months defined stable Graves' hyperthyroidism. Diagnoses were established using clinical symptoms, serum thyroxine and TRAb, thyroid ultrasound and orbital computed tomography.

Study-level results: A model of 13 V-J pairs discriminated ophthalmopathy from stable hyperthyroidism.

This sequence originates from a woman aged 18 to 35 with Graves' hyperthyroidism. The gene calls are TRBV7-9 and TRBJ2-3; maybe TRBD2 (6 bases). The sequencing sample was made of blood. CDR3 protein: CASSLFIGSSADTQYF. DNA for the CDR3: TGTGCCAGCAGCTTATTCATTGGATCTAGCGCAGATACGCAGTATTTT.